A selection of T cell receptor beta chains follows, all from one sample in a study of technical replicates of blood from a few donors. The table came from immunoSEQ multiplex PCR; TCRdb's copy has only in-frame clones and leaves some out. The table shows roughly 69,000 clones, with less than 98% occurring only once. Sequenced: T cells isolated from PBMCs. The receptors stem from a human donor in good health. The CDR3 runs from the conserved cysteine through the conserved F or W. D genes are given only for firm matches. Rows give clone size only sometimes, using once, few, many, or a class for an expanded clone.

d_call | clone_size | j_call | v_call | cdr3_nt | cdr3_aa
TRBD2 | - | TRBJ2-1 | TRBV18 | TGTGCCAGCTCACCAGGGACTAGCGGTAGCTCCTACAATGAGCAGTTCTTC | CASSPGTSGSSYNEQFF
- | - | TRBJ1-2 | TRBV7-4 | TGTGCCAGCAGCTTTAATTCGGGGACCTTC | CASSFNSGTF
- | - | TRBJ1-1 | TRBV27 | TGTGCCAGCAGCCCCGACACGAACCGCGAAGCTTTCTTT | CASSPDTNREAFF
TRBD2 | - | TRBJ2-1 | TRBV19 | TGTGCCAGTACGGGACTAGCGACAGACAATGAGCAGTTCTTC | CASTGLATDNEQFF
- | - | TRBJ2-7 | TRBV15 | TGTGCCACCAGCGGATCGGAGGGGCCTCGATCCTACGAGCAGTACTTC | CATSGSEGPRSYEQYF
TRBD2 | - | TRBJ2-7 | TRBV29-1 | TGCAGCGTTGAACCGGTAGTGGGGGGGGTCACCTACGAGCAGTACTTC | CSVEPVVGGVTYEQYF
TRBD2 | few | TRBJ2-3 | TRBV4-2 | TGTGCCAGCAGCCAAGATCTAGCGGGAGGGACAGATACGCAGTATTTT | CASSQDLAGGTDTQYF
- | - | TRBJ2-7 | TRBV6-5 | TGTGCCAGCAGTTACGGACTGGGGAGCTACGAGCAGTACTTC | CASSYGLGSYEQYF
TRBD1 | - | TRBJ2-1 | TRBV5-1 | TGCGCCAGCAGCTTAGGACAGGGCTCGCACAATGAGCAGTTCTTC | CASSLGQGSHNEQFF
TRBD1 | - | TRBJ1-1 | TRBV5-6 | TGTGCCAGCATCGAGACAGGGTATATGAACACTGAAGCTTTCTTT | CASIETGYMNTEAFF
TRBD2 | - | TRBJ2-2 | TRBV10-3 | TGTGCCATCAGTGACGGCGGGGGGAACACCGGGGAGCTGTTTTTT | CAISDGGGNTGELFF
- | - | TRBJ2-5 | TRBV2 | TGTGCCAGCAGTGTGGAGACAGGGAGGGAGACCCAGTACTTC | CASSVETGRETQYF
- | - | TRBJ2-7 | TRBV2 | TGTGCCAGCTCGTTCCGGGACACTTCCTACGAGCAGTACTTC | CASSFRDTSYEQYF
- | - | TRBJ1-1 | TRBV19 | TGTGCCAGTATGAGGTTACAGGGACCCAACACTGAAGCTTTCTTT | CASMRLQGPNTEAFF
- | - | TRBJ1-5 | TRBV30 | TGTGCCCCGGGGGGGGGTCAGCCCCAGCATTTT | CAPGGGQPQHF
TRBD1 | - | TRBJ1-3 | TRBV7-6 | TGTGCCAGCAGTTTGACAGGGTTCAGTGGAAACACCATATATTTT | CASSLTGFSGNTIYF
- | - | TRBJ1-2 | TRBV7-9 | TGTGCCAGCAGCCCACACAGGTCGGGGGATGGCTACACCTTC | CASSPHRSGDGYTF
TRBD1 | - | TRBJ2-5 | TRBV9 | TGTGCCAGCAGCGTATCCGGGACAGGGGTAGAGACCCAGTACTTC | CASSVSGTGVETQYF
- | - | TRBJ1-5 | TRBV6-5 | TGTGCCAGCAGTTACTCAGGAGGGGTGCAGCCCCAGCATTTT | CASSYSGGVQPQHF
TRBD1 | - | TRBJ2-2 | TRBV28 | TGTGCCAGCAGCCATGGGACAGGGAACACCGGGGAGCTGTTTTTT | CASSHGTGNTGELFF
- | - | TRBJ2-7 | TRBV29-1 | TGCAGCGTTGAAGATCGCAGGGAGGACCCCTACGAGCAGTACTTC | CSVEDRREDPYEQYF
- | - | TRBJ1-2 | TRBV15 | TGTGCCACTATGACTCCGGGTCGCTATGGCTACACCTTC | CATMTPGRYGYTF
- | - | TRBJ1-1 | TRBV6-6 | TGTGCCAGCAGTGCGGCAGGGCGCCCCATGAACACTGAAGCTTTCTTT | CASSAAGRPMNTEAFF
- | - | TRBJ1-2 | TRBV10-3 | TGTGCCATCAGTGCGTTACGCGAATCCTATGGCTACACCTTC | CAISALRESYGYTF
TRBD2 | - | TRBJ2-7 | TRBV11-2 | TGTGCCAGCAGCTTAGCACTAGCGGGAGAGTTAGGTTACGAGCAGTACTTC | CASSLALAGELGYEQYF
TRBD2 | - | TRBJ2-7 | TRBV10-2 | TGCGCCAGCATATTAGCGGGAGGGTCCTACGAGCAGTACTTC | CASILAGGSYEQYF
- | - | TRBJ2-5 | TRBV28 | TGTGCCAGCAGTTTTCGAGCGGTCCAAGAGACCCAGTACTTC | CASSFRAVQETQYF
TRBD1 | - | TRBJ2-2 | TRBV11-3 | TGTGCCAGCAGCGATATTAGCCGGACAGGTTGGCACGCCGGGGAGCTGTTTTTT | CASSDISRTGWHAGELFF
TRBD2 | - | TRBJ2-2 | TRBV10-1 | TGCGCCAGCAGTGAGTCTTCCGGGAGGGCCCCCGGGGAGCTGTTTTTT | CASSESSGRAPGELFF
TRBD2 | once | TRBJ2-3 | TRBV11-1 | TGTGCCAGCAGCTTAAGTCTTGAGCGGGAGCTTAATACAGATACGCAGTATTTT | CASSLSLERELNTDTQYF
TRBD2 | - | TRBJ2-7 | TRBV10-1 | TGCGCCACCAGCGGGAGCTCCTACGAGCAGTACTTC | CATSGSSYEQYF
- | - | TRBJ2-1 | TRBV29-1 | TGCAGCGTTGGCGGAACAGGGAGTACCTACAATGAGCAGTTCTTC | CSVGGTGSTYNEQFF
TRBD2 | - | TRBJ2-7 | TRBV7-8 | TGTGCCAGCAGCCTCCGATGGGGACTAGCGGGAGGGCCCTACGAGCAGTACTTC | CASSLRWGLAGGPYEQYF
TRBD1 | - | TRBJ1-5 | TRBV27 | TGTGCCAGCAGTTCGCGGACAGGGGGCGTTATGGATCAGCCCCAGCATTTT | CASSSRTGGVMDQPQHF
TRBD2 | - | TRBJ2-2 | TRBV27 | TGTGCCAGCAGTTTATCGCGGCCTAGCGGTAGGATCGGGGAGCTGTTTTTT | CASSLSRPSGRIGELFF
- | - | TRBJ2-1 | TRBV4-3 | TGCGCCAGCAGCCAAGTAGCCGTGATAGCGAGTACCTACAATGAGCAGTTCTTC | CASSQVAVIASTYNEQFF
- | - | TRBJ1-2 | TRBV28 | TGTGCCAGCAGTTTAGGGGCGGAAGTTACCCTCTATGGCTACACCTTC | CASSLGAEVTLYGYTF
- | - | TRBJ1-1 | TRBV4-3 | TGCGCCAGCAGCCTCACAGGTAACACTGAAGCTTTCTTT | CASSLTGNTEAFF
TRBD2 | - | TRBJ2-1 | TRBV5-4 | TGTGCCAGCAGCTTGGAGGCGGGAGAATGGAATGAGCAGTTCTTC | CASSLEAGEWNEQFF
TRBD2 | - | TRBJ2-5 | TRBV7-3 | TGTGCCAGCAGCTTTACTAGCGGGAGTTTGGAGACCCAGTACTTC | CASSFTSGSLETQYF
- | - | TRBJ2-7 | TRBV11-2 | TGTGCCAGCAGCCCAGGTACCTACGAGCAGTACTTC | CASSPGTYEQYF
- | - | TRBJ1-2 | TRBV6-5 | TGTGCCAGCAGTTACGATGGGAGCTCTGGCTACACCTTC | CASSYDGSSGYTF
- | - | TRBJ2-7 | TRBV7-9 | TGTGCCAGCAGCCAGACCCGGGGGATTGGTGAGCAGTACTTC | CASSQTRGIGEQYF
TRBD2 | - | TRBJ2-1 | TRBV5-5 | TGTGCCAGCATCCTAGCGGGAGGGAATGAGCAGTTCTTC | CASILAGGNEQFF